This TCR beta chain was obtained from a study of shared clonotypes between healthy human individuals. Assay: immunoSEQ multiplex PCR; the TCRdb copy retains only in-frame clones and omits some. The sample contains roughly 720,000 clones, 90% of which appear only once. Between the trimmed V and J ends, which lost 5 bases and 5 bases, there was a span of 13 bases. The CDR3 loop spans 13 amino acids. Germline CDR1 reads SEHNR; CDR2 reads FQNEAQ (reference sequence). The chain recombines TRBV7-9 with TRBJ2-7, with a possible D match to TRBD1 (5 bases). Sequenced input: memory CD8+ T cells from PBMCs. Described subset: CD45RO+ cells pooled with CCR7-negative TemRA cells. The TCR comes from a man between 18 and 35 years old in good health. Some clones in this sample may be carry-over from other donors' samples. The CDR3 coding sequence is TGTGCCAGCAGCCCTAACAGGCCCCACGAGCAGTACTTC. Its protein product is CASSPNRPHEQYF.